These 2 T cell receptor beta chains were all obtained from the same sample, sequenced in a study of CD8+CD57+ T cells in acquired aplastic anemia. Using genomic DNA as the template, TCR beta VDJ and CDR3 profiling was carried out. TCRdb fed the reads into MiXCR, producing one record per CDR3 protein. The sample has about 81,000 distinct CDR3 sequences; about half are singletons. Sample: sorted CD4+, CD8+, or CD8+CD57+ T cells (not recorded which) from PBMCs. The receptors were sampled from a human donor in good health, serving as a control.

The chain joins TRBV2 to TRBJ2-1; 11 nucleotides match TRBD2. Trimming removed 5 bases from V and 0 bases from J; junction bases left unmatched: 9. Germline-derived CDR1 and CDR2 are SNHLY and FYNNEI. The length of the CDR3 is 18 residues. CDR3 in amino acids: CASSQTASGRPSYNEQFF. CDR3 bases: TGTGCCAGCAGTCAAACGGCTAGCGGGAGGCCCTCCTACAATGAGCAGTTCTTC.

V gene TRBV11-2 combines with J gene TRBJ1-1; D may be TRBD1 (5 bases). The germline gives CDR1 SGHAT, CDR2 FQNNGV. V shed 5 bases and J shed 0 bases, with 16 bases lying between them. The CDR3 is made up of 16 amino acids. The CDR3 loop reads CASSLRETIVNTEAFF. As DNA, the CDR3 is TGTGCCAGCAGCCTCAGGGAAACGATAGTGAACACTGAAGCTTTCTTT. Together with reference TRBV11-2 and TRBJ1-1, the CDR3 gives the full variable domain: EAGVAQSPRYKIIEKRQSVAFWCNPISGHATLYWYQQILGQGPKLLIQFQNNGVVDDSQLPKDRFSAERLKGVDSTLKIQPAKLEDSAVYLCASSLRETIVNTEAFFGQGTRLTVV.